This TCR beta chain was identified in a study of blood T cell repertoires in COVID-19. The data were produced by immunoSEQ multiplex PCR, yet TCRdb's version contains in-frame clones alone and is incomplete. This sample has fewer than 150,000 clones, with around 85% found just once. This CDR3 contains 12 residues. CDR1 and CDR2 (germline): MDHEN, SYDVKM. V lost 5 bases and J 2 bases, leaving 6 bases between the germline ends. Sequenced sample: peripheral blood. The sequence came from a woman aged 55-70 years with COVID-19, enrolled during active disease. The rearrangement uses TRBV28 and TRBJ1-1; D not certain. The CDR3: CASSPFNTEAFF. The CDR3, as DNA: TGTGCCAGCAGTCCCTTTAACACTGAAGCTTTCTTT.